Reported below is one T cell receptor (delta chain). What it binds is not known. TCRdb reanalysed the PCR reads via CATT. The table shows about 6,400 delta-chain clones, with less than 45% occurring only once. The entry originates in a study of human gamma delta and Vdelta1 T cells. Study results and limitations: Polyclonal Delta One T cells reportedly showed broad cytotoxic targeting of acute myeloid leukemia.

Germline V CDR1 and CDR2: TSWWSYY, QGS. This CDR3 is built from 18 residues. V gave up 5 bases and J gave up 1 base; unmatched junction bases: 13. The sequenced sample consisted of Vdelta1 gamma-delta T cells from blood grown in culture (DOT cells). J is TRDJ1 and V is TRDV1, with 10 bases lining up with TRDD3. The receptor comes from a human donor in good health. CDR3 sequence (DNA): TGTGCTCTTGGGATAAGGACTGGGGGATCCCGACGCACCGATAAACTCATCTTT. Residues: CALGIRTGGSRRTDKLIF.